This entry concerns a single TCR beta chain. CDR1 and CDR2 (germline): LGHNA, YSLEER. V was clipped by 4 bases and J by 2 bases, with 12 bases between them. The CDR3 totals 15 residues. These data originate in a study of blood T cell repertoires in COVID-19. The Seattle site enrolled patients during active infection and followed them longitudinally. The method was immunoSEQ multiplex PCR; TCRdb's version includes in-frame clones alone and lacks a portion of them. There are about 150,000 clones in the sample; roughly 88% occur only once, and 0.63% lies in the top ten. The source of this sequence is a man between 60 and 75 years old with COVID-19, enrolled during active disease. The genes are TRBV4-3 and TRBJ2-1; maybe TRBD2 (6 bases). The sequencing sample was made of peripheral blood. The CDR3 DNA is TGCGCCAGCAGCCCGGGACTTCTAACCTACAATGAGCAGTTCTTC. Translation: CASSPGLLTYNEQFF.